This T cell receptor beta chain appears in the sequencing data of a study of quantifying T cell responses using KT2 cells. Study details: Reverse transcription used primers in the TCR alpha and beta constant regions.

KT2, a clone with a known TCR, was spiked into unfractionated PBMC. In the case of this clonotype: What it recognizes is unknown. A clone one base away is much larger, so this may be a read error.

Per germline, CDR1 SGHRS and CDR2 YFSETQ. The CDR3 runs to 16 residues. Points from the study as a whole: The number of KT2 alpha and beta sequences was a linear function of input KT2 cells. KT2 sequence counts showed saturation when very many KT2 cells were spiked in.

An oligo carrying a UMI was ligated to the cDNA 3' end. An equimolar mix of RC1.1 and RC1.2 primed the beta chain across TRBC1 and TRBC2. Each CDR3 protein is one row after TCRdb ran MiXCR on the UMI-ligation and nested PCR reads. This sample has 25,000 to 35,000 distinct CDR3 sequences, with about 7.1% found just once. The sample comprised PBMCs spiked with cells of the T cell clone KT2. This sequence was found in a human donor. V and J are TRBV5-1 and TRBJ2-1; 9 nucleotides match TRBD1. The CDR3: CTSSTRGTGLYNEQFF. In DNA form, the CDR3 reads TGCACCAGCAGCACACGCGGGACAGGGTTGTACAATGAGCAGTTCTTC.